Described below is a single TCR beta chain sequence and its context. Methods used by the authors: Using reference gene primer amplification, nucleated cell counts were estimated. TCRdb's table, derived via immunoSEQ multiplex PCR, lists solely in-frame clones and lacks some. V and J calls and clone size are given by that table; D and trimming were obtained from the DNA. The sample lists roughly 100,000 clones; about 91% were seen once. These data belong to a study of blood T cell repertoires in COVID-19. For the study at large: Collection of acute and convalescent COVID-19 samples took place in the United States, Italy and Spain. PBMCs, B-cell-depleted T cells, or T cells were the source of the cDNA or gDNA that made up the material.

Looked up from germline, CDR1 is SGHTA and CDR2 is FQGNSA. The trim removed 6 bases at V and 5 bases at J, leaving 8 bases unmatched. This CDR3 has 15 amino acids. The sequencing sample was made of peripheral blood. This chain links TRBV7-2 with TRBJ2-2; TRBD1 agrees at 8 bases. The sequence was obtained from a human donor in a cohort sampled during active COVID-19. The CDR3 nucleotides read TGTGCCAGCAGGTTACAGGGGGGCCAAACCGGGGAGCTGTTTTTT. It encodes CASRLQGGQTGELFF.